Below, 11 T cell receptor beta chains from the same sample are listed, as sequenced in a study of T cell responses to AZD1222 COVID-19 vaccine. The protocol was immunoSEQ multiplex PCR, while the TCRdb copy is restricted to in-frame clones and leaves out a portion. The profile shows more than 70,000 clones, around nine tenths of them singletons. Sample: peripheral blood, taken on day 0 of AZD1222 vaccination. These receptors were collected from an adult in good health.

This clone has a single count. J is TRBJ2-3 and V is TRBV9; TRBD2 matches at 13 bases. The CDR3 loop spans 16 amino acids. V lost 3 bases and J lost 7; bases outside the gene matches: 8. Per germline, CDR1 SGDLS and CDR2 YYNGEE. This CDR3 is CASSEGGLAGIYTQYF. The CDR3 DNA sequence: TGTGCCAGCAGCGAGGGGGGACTAGCGGGAATATATACGCAGTATTTT.

The chain couples TRBV25-1 to TRBJ1-2; no clear D. Germline CDR1 reads MGHDK; CDR2 reads SYGVNS. There are 11 residues in the CDR3. Deletions cut 1 base from V and 8 bases from J, with 5 bases between. For the CDR3, the DNA is TGTGCCAGCAGTGAATGGTTAGGCTACACCTTC. Protein: CASSEWLGYTF.

The chain couples TRBV4-1 to TRBJ1-1; D unresolved. Germline V gene data show CDR1 as MGHRA and CDR2 as YSYEKL. The V gene lost 0 bases and the J gene lost 5 bases, with 7 bases spanning the gap. This CDR3 comprises 13 residues. The CDR3 reads CASSQDRSTEAFF. In DNA, the CDR3 is TGCGCCAGCAGCCAAGATCGTTCTACTGAAGCTTTCTTT.

DNA of the CDR3: TGCAGCGTTGGGACAGGGGCCCTCTATGGCTACACCTTC. Protein product: CSVGTGALYGYTF. The rearrangement joins TRBV29-1 to TRBJ1-2; 9 bases are a match to TRBD1. The CDR3 consists of 13 residues. J lost 4 bases, V lost 4 bases, and 4 bases had no gene match. Germline V gives CDR1 SQVTM, CDR2 ANQGSEA.

The chain joins TRBV12-3 or TRBV12-4 to TRBJ1-2; D is uncertain. V was trimmed by 5 bases and J by 4 bases, leaving 11 bases between them. This CDR3 has 13 amino acids. CDR3 residues: CASSPPGPYGYTF. In nucleotides, the CDR3 is TGTGCCAGCAGTCCCCCCGGCCCCTATGGCTACACCTTC.

This chain joins TRBV5-5 and TRBJ1-1; tentative D call: TRBD1 (5 bases). V shed 5 bases and J shed 1 base, with 18 bases lying between them. CDR1 is SGHKS and CDR2 is YYEKEE in the germline V gene (reference sequence). CDR3 length: 16 residues. The CDR3 nucleotides read TGTGCCAGCAGGAGGGTAGGAGGGGCGGGGAACACTGAAGCTTTCTTT. Translating gives CASRRVGGAGNTEAFF.

In this sample, this clone turned up once. This chain joins TRBV3-1 (or the pseudogene TRBV3-2) and TRBJ2-7; D gene uncertain. The CDR3 has 14 residues. Deletions cut 1 base from V and 0 bases from J, with 7 bases between. Per the germline V gene, CDR1 is LGHDT and CDR2 is YNNKEL (reference sequence). As DNA, the CDR3 is TGTGCCAGCAGCCAAGGCCAGAACTCCTACGAGCAGTACTTC. This translates into CASSQGQNSYEQYF.

The CDR3: CASSRVEGTEAFF. CDR3 sequence (DNA): TGTGCCAGCAGCCGCGTGGAGGGCACTGAAGCTTTCTTT. This chain joins TRBV7-9 and TRBJ1-1; D is undetermined. The V end was cut by 5 bases, the J end by 4 bases, with 11 bases between. The length of the CDR3 is 13 residues. CDR1 is SEHNR, CDR2 FQNEAQ, per germline (reference sequence).

Worth noting for this clone: One end of the junction fails to match germline, which may point to a read error. This sequence joins TRBV29-1 and TRBJ2-7, with 8 bases identical to TRBD1. The germline CDR1 and CDR2 sequences are SQVTM and ANQGSEA. There are 12 residues in the CDR3. The DNA of the CDR3 is TGCAGCGTCGAAGGGACAGGTACTGTGCAGTACTTC. Its protein product is CSVEGTGTVQYF.

The chain combines TRBV6-5 with TRBJ1-4; D remains unclear. This CDR3 is built from 15 residues. Looked up from germline, CDR1 is MNHEY and CDR2 is SVGAGI. V lost 2 bases and J 0 bases, leaving 7 bases between the germline ends. The CDR3 spells CASSYGTATNEKLFF. Here the CDR3 DNA reads TGTGCCAGCAGTTACGGCACTGCAACTAATGAAAAACTGTTTTTT.

The chain employs TRBV21-1 and TRBJ2-7; the D segment call TRBD1 is taken from the table without a DNA check. TRBV21-1 has pseudogene status. This CDR3 is built from 16 residues. Here the CDR3 DNA reads TGTGCCAGCAGCAAAGCGGAAGGGACACCAACCTACGAGCAGTACTTC. Residues: CASSKAEGTPTYEQYF.